These 15 T cell receptor beta chains were sequenced from one sample in a study of T cell changes during pregnancy in multiple sclerosis. The table came from immunoSEQ multiplex PCR; TCRdb's copy has only in-frame clones and leaves some out. The table lists approximately 88,000 clones, approximately 92% of them singletons. The source was peripheral blood, collected in the first trimester of pregnancy. The receptors were gathered from a female donor with multiple sclerosis, enrolled in a pregnancy study.

Here the CDR3 DNA reads TGCGCCAGCAGCCAAGAAGGGCGGGGGGCTAGCACTGAAGCTTTCTTT. It yields the protein CASSQEGRGASTEAFF. The genes are TRBV4-1 and TRBJ1-1; possibly TRBD1 for D (6 bases). The CDR3 length is 16 residues. The ends were cut back, 0 bases at V and 4 bases at J, with 15 bases in the middle. CDR1 is MGHRA and CDR2 is YSYEKL in the germline V gene.

The CDR3 DNA is TGTGCCAGCTCACCACTCCGGACAGGCGGATCCTACGAGCAGTACTTC. Translation gives CASSPLRTGGSYEQYF. The chain combines TRBV18 with TRBJ2-7; 7 bases line up with TRBD1. Germline V gene sequence: CDR1 KGHSH, CDR2 LQKENI. V was pared by 1 base and J by 1 base, with 7 bases of the junction left unmatched. The CDR3 is made up of 16 amino acids.

The chain combines TRBV25-1 with TRBJ1-4; D is ambiguous. The CDR3 sequence is 14 residues long. Trimming took off 4 bases at V and 7 bases at J, with 13 bases between the two ends. The germline V gene has CDR1 MGHDK and CDR2 SYGVNS. The DNA for the CDR3 is TGTGCCAGCAGTGGTACATCGGCAGGTGAAAAACTGTTTTTT. Protein: CASSGTSAGEKLFF. The variable domain in full, with the rest retrieved from reference TRBV25-1 and TRBJ1-4, is EADIYQTPRYLVIGTGKKITLECSQTMGHDKMYWYQQDPGMELHLIHYSYGVNSTEKGDLSSESTVSRIRTEHFPLTLESARPSHTSQYLCASSGTSAGEKLFFGSGTQLSVL.

This chain links TRBV18 with TRBJ1-1; 8 bases line up with TRBD1. CDR3 length: 15 residues. CDR1 is KGHSH, CDR2 LQKENI, per germline. V lost 1 base to trimming and J lost 3 bases; unmatched junction nucleotides: 4. The CDR3 DNA follows: TGTGCCAGCTCACCACGGGGACAGGAGTACACTGAAGCTTTCTTT. Translating it yields CASSPRGQEYTEAFF.

The CDR3 DNA follows: TGTGCCAGCAGTTTAACCCCTGGACTAGGTCCATTGAGGGAGCAGTACTTC. Residues: CASSLTPGLGPLREQYF. This chain links TRBV27 with TRBJ2-7, with TRBD2 matching over 7 bases. CDR3 length: 17 residues. With V trimmed by 2 bases and J by 7 bases, 17 bases remained unmatched. Germline assignment: CDR1 MNHEY and CDR2 SMNVEV (reference sequence).

This clone appeared once. The V and J genes are TRBV5-4 and TRBJ1-1, with D possibly matching TRBD1 (6 bases). This CDR3 has 16 residues. Trimming removed 1 base at V and 1 base at J, with 14 bases between. CDR1 SGHNT and CDR2 YYREEE come from the germline V gene (reference sequence). The CDR3 DNA reads as TGTGCCAGCAGCTTGATAGGGGGTCGGACGAACACTGAAGCTTTCTTT. As protein: CASSLIGGRTNTEAFF.

This chain connects TRBV27 to TRBJ2-2; D possibly corresponds to TRBD2 (6 bases). V dropped 5 bases and J dropped 1 base, with 14 bases sitting between them. CDR1 is MNHEY, CDR2 SMNVEV, per germline (reference sequence). There are 16 residues in the CDR3. For the CDR3, the DNA is TGTGCCAGCAGTCCCCGGGAGAGCGGGAACACCGGGGAGCTGTTTTTT. The encoded protein is CASSPRESGNTGELFF.

This chain joins TRBV6-1 and TRBJ1-2, with TRBD1 matching 7 bases. CDR1 and CDR2 from the germline V gene are MNHNS and SASEGT. The CDR3 has 14 amino acids. V was pared by 4 bases and J by 5 bases, with 7 bases of the junction left unmatched. CDR3 nucleotide sequence: TGTGCCAGCAGTGTCGAGGGCAGGGGGTATGGCTACACCTTC. Protein sequence: CASSVEGRGYGYTF.

V gene TRBV2 combines with J gene TRBJ1-5; 8 bases line up with TRBD1. V lost 3 bases, J lost 11 bases, and 9 bases stayed unmatched. The CDR3 sequence is 14 residues long. In germline, CDR1 is SNHLY, CDR2 FYNNEI. The CDR3 region is CASSDYRGFSAQHF. The CDR3 DNA reads as TGTGCCAGCAGTGATTACAGGGGGTTCTCAGCCCAGCATTTT.

The chain combines TRBV9 with TRBJ1-1; 9 positions match TRBD1. V gave up 4 bases and J gave up 5 bases; unmatched junction bases: 6. CDR3 length: 14 amino acids. CDR1 and CDR2 from the germline V gene are SGDLS and YYNGEE. The CDR3 coding sequence is TGTGCCAGCAGCCAACAGGGGGCTGGGACTGAAGCTTTCTTT. Translating it yields CASSQQGAGTEAFF.

The chain combines TRBV14 with TRBJ2-7; 10 nucleotides agree with TRBD2. Looked up from germline, CDR1 is SGHDN and CDR2 is FVKESK. V gave up 3 bases and J gave up 10 bases; unmatched junction bases: 12. The CDR3 has 15 residues. DNA for the CDR3: TGTGCCAGCAGCCAGCCCGGGACTAGCGAACTTGTACAGTACTTC. It yields the protein CASSQPGTSELVQYF.

The rearrangement links TRBV5-1 to TRBJ2-1; tentative D call: TRBD2 (7 bases). The CDR3 extends over 14 amino acids. Between the trimmed V and J ends, which lost 6 bases and 6 bases, there was a span of 16 bases. Germline V gene data show CDR1 as SGHRS and CDR2 as YFSETQ. The CDR3 loop reads CASTSRRGGNEQFF. The CDR3 nucleotides are TGCGCCAGCACAAGCCGGAGGGGGGGCAATGAGCAGTTCTTC.

V and J are TRBV25-1 and TRBJ2-1; 7 bases match TRBD2. The V gene end was trimmed by 4 bases and the J gene end by 15 bases; junction bases not matched to a gene: 9. Germline V CDR1 and CDR2: MGHDK, SYGVNS. The CDR3 has 12 amino acids. The DNA for the CDR3 is TGTGCCAGCAGTGGCCATAGCGGGCCTCCGTTCTTC. Translating it yields CASSGHSGPPFF.

The chain is built from TRBV27 and TRBJ2-3, with 16 bases that match TRBD2. Germline V gene sequence: CDR1 MNHEY, CDR2 SMNVEV (reference sequence). The ends lost 8 bases at V and 4 bases at J; junction bases unmatched: 12. The CDR3 runs 18 residues. The DNA of the CDR3 is TGTGCCAGCCGTCGGGGGGGGACTAGCGGGAGGGTGCCAGATACGCAGTATTTT. Its translation: CASRRGGTSGRVPDTQYF.

The rearrangement joins TRBV18 to TRBJ2-7; 9 bases align to TRBD1. J was trimmed by 3 bases and V by 3 bases; bases with no gene match: 3. Germline CDR1 KGHSH, CDR2 LQKENI. The CDR3 extends over 14 amino acids. Written as DNA, the CDR3 is TGTGCCAGCTCACCCCGGGACAGGGACTACGAGCAGTACTTC. It yields the protein CASSPRDRDYEQYF.